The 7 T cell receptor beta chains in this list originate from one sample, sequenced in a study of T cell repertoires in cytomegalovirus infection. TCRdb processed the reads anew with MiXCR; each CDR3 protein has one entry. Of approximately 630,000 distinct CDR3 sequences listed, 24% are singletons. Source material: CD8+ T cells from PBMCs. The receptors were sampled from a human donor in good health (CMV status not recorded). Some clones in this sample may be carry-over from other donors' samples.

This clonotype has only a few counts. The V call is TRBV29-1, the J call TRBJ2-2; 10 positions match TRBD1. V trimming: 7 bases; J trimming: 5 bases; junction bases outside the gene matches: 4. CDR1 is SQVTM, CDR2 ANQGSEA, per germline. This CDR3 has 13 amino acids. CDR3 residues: CSAGTGDTGELFF. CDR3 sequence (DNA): TGCAGCGCTGGGACAGGGGATACCGGGGAGCTGTTTTTT.

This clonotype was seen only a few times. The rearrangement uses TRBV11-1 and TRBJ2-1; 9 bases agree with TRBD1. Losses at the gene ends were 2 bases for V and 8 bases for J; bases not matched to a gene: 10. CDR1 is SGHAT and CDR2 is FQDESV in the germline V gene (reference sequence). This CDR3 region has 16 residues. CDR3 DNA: TGTGCCAGCAGCTTAAACGTGGACAGGGGATTCGATGAGCAGTTCTTC. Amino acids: CASSLNVDRGFDEQFF. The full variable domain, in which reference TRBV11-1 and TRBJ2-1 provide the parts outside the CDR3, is EAEVAQSPRYKITEKSQAVAFWCDPISGHATLYWYRQILGQGPELLVQFQDESVVDDSQLPKDRFSAERLKGVDSTLKIQPAELGDSAMYLCASSLNVDRGFDEQFFGPGTRLTVL.

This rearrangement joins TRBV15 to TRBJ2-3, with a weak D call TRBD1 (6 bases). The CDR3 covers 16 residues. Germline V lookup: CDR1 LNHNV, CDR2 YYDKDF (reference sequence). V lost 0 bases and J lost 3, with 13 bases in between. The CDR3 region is CATSREAPRGTDTQYF. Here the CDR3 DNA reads TGTGCCACCAGCAGAGAAGCTCCTAGGGGGACAGATACGCAGTATTTT.

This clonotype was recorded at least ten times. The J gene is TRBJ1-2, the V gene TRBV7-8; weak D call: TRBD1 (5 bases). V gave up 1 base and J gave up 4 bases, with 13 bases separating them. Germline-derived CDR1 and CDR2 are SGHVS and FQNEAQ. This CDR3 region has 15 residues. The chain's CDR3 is CASSLGAGAIYGYTF. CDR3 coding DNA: TGTGCCAGCAGCTTAGGGGCCGGGGCCATCTATGGCTACACCTTC.

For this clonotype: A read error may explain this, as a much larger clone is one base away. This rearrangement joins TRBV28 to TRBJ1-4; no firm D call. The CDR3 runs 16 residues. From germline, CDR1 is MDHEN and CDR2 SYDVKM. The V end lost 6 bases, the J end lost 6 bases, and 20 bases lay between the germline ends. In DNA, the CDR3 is TGTGCCAGCAGATCCGACATACCCGGGCTCGATGAAAAACTGTTTTTT. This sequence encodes CASRSDIPGLDEKLFF.

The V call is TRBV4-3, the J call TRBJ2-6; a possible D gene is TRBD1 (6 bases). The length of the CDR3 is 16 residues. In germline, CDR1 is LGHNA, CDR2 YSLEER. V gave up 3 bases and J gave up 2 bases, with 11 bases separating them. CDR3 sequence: CASSHYRVAGANVLTF. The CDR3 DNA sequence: TGCGCCAGCAGCCATTACAGGGTTGCTGGGGCCAACGTCCTGACTTTC.

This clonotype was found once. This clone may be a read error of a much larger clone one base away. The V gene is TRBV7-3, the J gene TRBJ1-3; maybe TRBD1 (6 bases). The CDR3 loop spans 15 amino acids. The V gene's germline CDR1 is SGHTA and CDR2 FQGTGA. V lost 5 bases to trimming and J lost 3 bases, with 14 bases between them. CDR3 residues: CASSPGGDIGNTIYF. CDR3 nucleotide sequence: TGTGCCAGCAGCCCTGGAGGGGACATTGGAAACACCATATATTTT. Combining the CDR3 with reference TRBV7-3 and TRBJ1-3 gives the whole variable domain GAGVSQTPSNKVTEKGKYVELRCDPISGHTALYWYRQSLGQGPEFLIYFQGTGAADDSGLPNDRFFAVRPEGSVSTLKIQRTERGDSAVYLCASSPGGDIGNTIYFGEGSWLTVV.